This TCR beta chain was retrieved from a study of cytomegalovirus exposure and HLA in healthy donors. Notes on this clone: Its matching antigen is unknown.

Overall study results and limits: Confirmation was obtained in vitro that a few CMV-associated chains are specific for CMV antigens.

Everyone who donated was a healthy bone marrow donor. The PCR was carried out with 60 Vbeta primers and 13 Jbeta primers. Assay used: immunoSEQ multiplex PCR; TCRdb lists only in-frame clones, some missing. The sample contains approximately 89,000 clones, 65% to 80% of which appear only once. This TCR derives from a man under 40 in good health and CMV-seropositive. The source material was PBMCs.

CDR3 amino acids: CASRRGQGDYGYTF. DNA for the CDR3: TGCGCCAGCAGACGAGGCCAGGGTGACTATGGCTACACCTTC. The V gene is TRBV4-1, the J gene TRBJ1-2; D possibly corresponds to TRBD1 (5 bases). Per the germline V gene, CDR1 is MGHRA and CDR2 is YSYEKL. The CDR3 is 14 amino acids. V was pared by 6 bases and J by 3 bases, with 14 bases between.